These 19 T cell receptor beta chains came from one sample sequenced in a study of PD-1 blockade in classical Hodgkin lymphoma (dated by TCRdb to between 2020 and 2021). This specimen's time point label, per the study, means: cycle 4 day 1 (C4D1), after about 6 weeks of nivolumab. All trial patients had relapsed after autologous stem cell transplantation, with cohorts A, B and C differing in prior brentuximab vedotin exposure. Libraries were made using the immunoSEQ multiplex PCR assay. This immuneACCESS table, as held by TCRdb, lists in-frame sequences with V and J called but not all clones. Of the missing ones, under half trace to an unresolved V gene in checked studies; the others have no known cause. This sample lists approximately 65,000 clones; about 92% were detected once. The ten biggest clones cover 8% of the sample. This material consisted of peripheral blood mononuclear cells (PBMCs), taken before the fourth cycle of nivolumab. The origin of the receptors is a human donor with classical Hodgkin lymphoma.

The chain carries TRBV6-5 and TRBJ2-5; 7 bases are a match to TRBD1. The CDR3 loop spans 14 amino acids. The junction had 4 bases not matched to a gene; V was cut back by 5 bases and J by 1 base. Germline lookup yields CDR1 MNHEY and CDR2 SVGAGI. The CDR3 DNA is TGTGCCAGCAGTCACTACAGGGGCCAAGAGACCCAGTACTTC. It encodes CASSHYRGQETQYF.

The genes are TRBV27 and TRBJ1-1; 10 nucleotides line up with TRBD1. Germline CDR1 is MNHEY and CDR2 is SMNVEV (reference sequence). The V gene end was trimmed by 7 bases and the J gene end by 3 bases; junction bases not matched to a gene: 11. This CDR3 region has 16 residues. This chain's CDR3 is CASTRQGAKVDTEAFF. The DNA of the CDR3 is TGTGCCAGCACTCGACAGGGGGCCAAAGTTGACACTGAAGCTTTCTTT.

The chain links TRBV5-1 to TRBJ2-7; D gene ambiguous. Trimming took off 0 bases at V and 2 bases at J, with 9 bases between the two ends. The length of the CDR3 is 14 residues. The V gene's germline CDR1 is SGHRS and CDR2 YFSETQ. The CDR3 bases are TGCGCCAGCAGCTTGGGGGCCGTAACCTACGAGCAGTACTTC. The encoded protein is CASSLGAVTYEQYF.

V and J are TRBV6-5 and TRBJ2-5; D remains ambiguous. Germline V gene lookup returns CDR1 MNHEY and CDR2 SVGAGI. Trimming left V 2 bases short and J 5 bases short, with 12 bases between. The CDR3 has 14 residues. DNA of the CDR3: TGTGCCAGCAGTTACCAACTCAGCAGTGAGACCCAGTACTTC. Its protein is CASSYQLSSETQYF.

This CDR3 is CSVYRGEAFF. The DNA of the CDR3 is TGCAGCGTTTACAGGGGTGAAGCTTTCTTT. The rearrangement joins TRBV29-1 to TRBJ1-1; 7 bases map to TRBD1. This CDR3 is built from 10 residues. V shed 5 bases, J shed 7 bases, and the junction held 1 base outside the gene matches. Germline V gene data show CDR1 as SQVTM and CDR2 as ANQGSEA.

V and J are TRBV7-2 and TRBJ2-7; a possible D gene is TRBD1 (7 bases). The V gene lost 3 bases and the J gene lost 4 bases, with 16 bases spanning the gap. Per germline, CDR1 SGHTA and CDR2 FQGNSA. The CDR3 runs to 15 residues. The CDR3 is CASSLRGQRPYEQYF. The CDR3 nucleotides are TGTGCCAGCAGCTTGCGGGGACAGAGGCCGTACGAGCAGTACTTC.

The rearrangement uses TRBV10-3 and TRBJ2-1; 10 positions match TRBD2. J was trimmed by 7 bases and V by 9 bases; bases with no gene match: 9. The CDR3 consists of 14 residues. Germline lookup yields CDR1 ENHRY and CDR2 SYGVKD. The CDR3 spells CAIEASGSPNEQFF. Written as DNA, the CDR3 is TGTGCCATAGAGGCTAGCGGGAGTCCAAATGAGCAGTTCTTC.

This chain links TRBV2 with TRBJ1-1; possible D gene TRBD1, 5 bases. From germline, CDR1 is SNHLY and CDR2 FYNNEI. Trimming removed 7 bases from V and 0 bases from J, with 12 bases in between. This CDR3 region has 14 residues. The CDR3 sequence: CASTMGRLNTEAFF. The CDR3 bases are TGTGCCAGCACCATGGGACGGCTGAACACTGAAGCTTTCTTT.

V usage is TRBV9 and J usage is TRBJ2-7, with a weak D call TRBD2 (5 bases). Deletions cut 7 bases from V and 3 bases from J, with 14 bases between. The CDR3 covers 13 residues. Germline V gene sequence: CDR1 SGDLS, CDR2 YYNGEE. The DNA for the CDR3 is TGTGCCAGCCGCCGGGCGGGTTACTACGAGCAGTACTTC. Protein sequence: CASRRAGYYEQYF.

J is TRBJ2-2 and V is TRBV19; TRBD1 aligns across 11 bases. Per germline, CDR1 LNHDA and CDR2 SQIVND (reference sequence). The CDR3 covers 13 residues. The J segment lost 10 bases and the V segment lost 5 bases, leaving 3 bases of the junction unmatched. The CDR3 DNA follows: TGTGCCAGTAGTGGGACAGGGGGGGAGGAGCTGTTTTTT. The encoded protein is CASSGTGGEELFF.

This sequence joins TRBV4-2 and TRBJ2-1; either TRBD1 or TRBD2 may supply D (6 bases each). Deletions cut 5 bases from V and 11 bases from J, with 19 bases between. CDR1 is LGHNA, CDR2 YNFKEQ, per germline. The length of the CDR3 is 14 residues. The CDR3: CASSKARDTKQQFF. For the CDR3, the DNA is TGTGCCAGCAGCAAGGCGCGGGACACAAAGCAGCAGTTCTTC.

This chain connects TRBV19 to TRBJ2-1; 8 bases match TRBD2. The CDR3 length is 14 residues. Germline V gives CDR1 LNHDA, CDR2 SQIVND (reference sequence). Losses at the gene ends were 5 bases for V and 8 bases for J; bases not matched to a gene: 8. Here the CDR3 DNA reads TGTGCCAGTAGTCGGGAGGGCATGAGGTATGAGCAGTTCTTC. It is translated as CASSREGMRYEQFF.

CDR3 region: CASSLDRGTSEQYF. DNA for the CDR3: TGTGCCAGCAGTCTGGACAGGGGAACGTCCGAGCAGTACTTC. The chain has TRBV28 and TRBJ2-7; TRBD1 aligns across 9 bases. Germline loops: CDR1 MDHEN, CDR2 SYDVKM. V shed 5 bases, J shed 6 bases, and the junction held 8 bases outside the gene matches. This CDR3 has 14 residues.

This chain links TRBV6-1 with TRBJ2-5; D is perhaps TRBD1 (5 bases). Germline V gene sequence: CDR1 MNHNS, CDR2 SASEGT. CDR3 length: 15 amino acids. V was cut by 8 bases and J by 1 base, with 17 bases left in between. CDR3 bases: TGTGCCAGCGGGTCTCGACAGACCGTCCAAGAGACCCAGTACTTC. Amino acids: CASGSRQTVQETQYF.

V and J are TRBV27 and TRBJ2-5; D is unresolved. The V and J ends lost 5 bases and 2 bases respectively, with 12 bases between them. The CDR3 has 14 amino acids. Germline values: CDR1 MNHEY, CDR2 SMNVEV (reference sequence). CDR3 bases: TGTGCCAGCAGTGTACAAAATTCTCAAGAGACCCAGTACTTC. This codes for CASSVQNSQETQYF.

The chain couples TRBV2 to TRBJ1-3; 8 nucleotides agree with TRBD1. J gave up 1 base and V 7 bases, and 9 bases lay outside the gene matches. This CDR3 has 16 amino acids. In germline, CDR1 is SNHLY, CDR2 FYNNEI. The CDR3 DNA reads TGTGCCAGCATCGCGGACAGGGCCCGATCTGGAAACACCATATATTTT. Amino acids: CASIADRARSGNTIYF.

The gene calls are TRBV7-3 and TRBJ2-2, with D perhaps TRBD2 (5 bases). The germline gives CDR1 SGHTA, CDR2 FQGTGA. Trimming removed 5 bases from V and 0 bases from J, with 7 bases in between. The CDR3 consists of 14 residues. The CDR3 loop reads CASSHGTNTGELFF. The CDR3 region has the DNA TGTGCCAGCAGCCACGGGACGAACACCGGGGAGCTGTTTTTT.

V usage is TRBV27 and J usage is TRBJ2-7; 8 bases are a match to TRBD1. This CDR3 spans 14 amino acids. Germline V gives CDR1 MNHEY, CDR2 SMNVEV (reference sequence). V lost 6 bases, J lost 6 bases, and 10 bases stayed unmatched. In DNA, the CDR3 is TGTGCCAGCAGGGACGGGACAGGTTTTCCCGAGCAGTACTTC. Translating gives CASRDGTGFPEQYF.

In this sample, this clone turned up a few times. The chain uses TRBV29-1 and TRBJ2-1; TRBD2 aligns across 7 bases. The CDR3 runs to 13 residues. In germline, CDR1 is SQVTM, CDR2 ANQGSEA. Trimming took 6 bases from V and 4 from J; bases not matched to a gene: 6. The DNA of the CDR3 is TGCAGCGTCAACCGCGGGAGTTACAATGAGCAGTTCTTC. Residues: CSVNRGSYNEQFF.